These T cell receptor beta chains were read from a single sample in a study of T cell responses to AZD1222 COVID-19 vaccine. TCRdb keeps only in-frame clones here, not all; method: immunoSEQ multiplex PCR. Of 75,000 to 95,000 clones in the sample, around 89% were seen once. The starting material was peripheral blood, obtained 28 days after the second dose of the MenACWY control vaccine. The receptors stem from an adult who received the MenACWY meningococcal vaccine as a control. Each CDR3 is given with its conserved first and last residue. The D gene is left open where the match is weak. Clone size is given for some rows only: seen once, a few or many times, or a class if the clone is expanded.

v_gene,j_gene,abundance,d_gene,CDR3aa,CDR3nt
TRBV12-3/TRBV12-4,TRBJ1-1,-,-,CASTRQPGTEAFF,TGTGCCAGCACCCGACAGCCGGGGACTGAAGCTTTCTTT
TRBV10-2,TRBJ2-3,once,-,CASSEPSQDLRDTDTQYF,TGCGCCAGCAGTGAGCCTAGCCAGGATCTAAGGGACACAGATACGCAGTATTTT
TRBV5-4,TRBJ1-1,-,TRBD1,CASSLGFGTGGVAAFF,TGTGCCAGCAGCTTGGGCTTCGGGACAGGGGGTGTCGCGGCTTTCTTT
TRBV12-3/TRBV12-4,TRBJ1-5,-,-,CASGNGIQPQHF,TGTGCCAGCGGTAACGGGATTCAGCCCCAGCATTTT
TRBV5-4,TRBJ2-2,-,-,CASSLVRGYGTGELFF,TGTGCCAGCAGCTTGGTTAGGGGTTATGGCACCGGGGAGCTGTTTTTT
TRBV6-1,TRBJ2-1,-,TRBD1,CASSEYLQGNYNEQFF,TGTGCCAGCAGTGAGTATTTACAGGGGAACTACAATGAGCAGTTCTTC
TRBV6-5,TRBJ1-1,-,-,CASSLGTLNTEAFF,TGTGCCAGCAGCCTCGGGACACTAAACACTGAAGCTTTCTTT
TRBV6-4,TRBJ2-1,once,TRBD2,CASSDELAGGKNEQFF,TGTGCCAGCAGTGACGAACTAGCGGGGGGAAAGAATGAGCAGTTCTTC
TRBV10-3,TRBJ2-7,-,TRBD1,CAIRGGQGSYEQYF,TGTGCCATCAGGGGGGGACAGGGCTCCTACGAGCAGTACTTC
TRBV3-1/TRBV3-2,TRBJ1-4,-,-,CASSQGRSGKGTNEKLFF,TGTGCCAGCAGCCAAGGGAGGTCGGGGAAAGGGACTAATGAAAAACTGTTTTTT
TRBV4-1,TRBJ1-4,-,-,CASSQDRDGRPTNEKLFF,TGCGCCAGCAGCCAAGATCGGGACGGAAGGCCAACTAATGAAAAACTGTTTTTT
TRBV4-1,TRBJ2-7,-,-,CASSQSLTGSYEQYF,TGCGCCAGCAGCCAATCTTTAACAGGCTCCTACGAGCAGTACTTC
TRBV7-2,TRBJ1-4,-,TRBD1,CASSPDRAYEKLFF,TGTGCCAGCAGCCCGGACAGGGCATACGAAAAACTGTTTTTT
TRBV19,TRBJ2-1,-,TRBD2,CASSLRTSGGEGNEQFF,TGTGCCAGTAGTCTAAGGACTAGCGGGGGGGAAGGCAATGAGCAGTTCTTC
TRBV15,TRBJ1-6,once,-,CATSRGEVSYNSPLHF,TGTGCCACCAGCAGAGGGGAAGTCTCCTATAATTCACCCCTCCACTTT
TRBV4-2,TRBJ1-5,once,TRBD1,CASSQASGGGWPQHF,TGTGCCAGCAGCCAAGCCTCAGGGGGCGGGTGGCCCCAGCATTTT
TRBV3-1/TRBV3-2,TRBJ1-2,once,TRBD1,CASTSTGDGYTF,TGTGCCAGCACCTCGACAGGGGATGGCTACACCTTC
TRBV10-3,TRBJ1-2,-,TRBD1,CAISTGDDGYTF,TGTGCCATCAGTACAGGGGACGATGGCTACACCTTC
TRBV7-9,TRBJ2-3,-,-,CASSFSRGEDTQYF,TGTGCCAGCAGCTTTAGTCGGGGCGAAGATACGCAGTATTTT
TRBV7-8,TRBJ1-4,-,TRBD1,CASSSTGQGTEKLFF,TGTGCCAGCAGCTCAACGGGACAGGGGACTGAAAAACTGTTTTTT
TRBV29-1,TRBJ1-1,-,-,CSGSGRAGTEAFF,TGCAGCGGTTCGGGGAGAGCGGGGACTGAAGCTTTCTTT
TRBV14,TRBJ1-3,-,TRBD1,CASSLFQGVGNTIYF,TGTGCCAGCAGCCTTTTTCAGGGGGTTGGAAACACCATATATTTT
TRBV30,TRBJ2-7,few,-,CAWSVSEYEQYF,TGTGCCTGGAGTGTAAGCGAATACGAGCAGTACTTC
TRBV9,TRBJ2-2,few,-,CASSVEYRAAGELFF,TGTGCCAGCAGCGTAGAATACAGGGCAGCCGGGGAGCTGTTTTTT
TRBV10-3,TRBJ1-3,-,-,CAINGVAGGNTIYF,TGTGCCATCAACGGGGTGGCTGGTGGAAACACCATATATTTT
TRBV12-3/TRBV12-4,TRBJ1-2,-,TRBD1,CASNRDSTYGYTF,TGTGCCAGCAACCGGGACAGTACCTATGGCTACACCTTC
TRBV9,TRBJ1-2,-,-,CASSPSPETNYGYTF,TGTGCCAGCAGCCCGAGCCCCGAGACCAACTATGGCTACACCTTC
TRBV9,TRBJ1-4,-,-,CASSVGGDKTNEKLFF,TGTGCCAGCAGCGTCGGGGGGGACAAAACTAATGAAAAACTGTTTTTT
TRBV18,TRBJ1-1,-,TRBD1,CASSTGDTEAFF,TGTGCCAGCTCAACAGGGGACACTGAAGCTTTCTTT